The clone carrying this T cell receptor beta chain was detected a few times. Trimming stripped 7 bases from V and 2 bases from J, with 15 bases between. CDR3 length equals 14 residues. TCRdb reprocessed the RT-PCR reads via MiXCR and lists one record per CDR3 protein. This sample yields 500,000 to 600,000 distinct CDR3 sequences, of which 11% are seen a single time; approximately 10% belongs to the top ten. The sample belongs to a study of response to subunit inactivated influenza vaccine. This sample was shared with a second study, whose subject was T cells expressing NK-cell markers. Turning to that study: Libraries used 5'RACE template switching adding universal primer site and UMIs. Of CD8+ T cells, about 1.0-8% belonged to dominant NKG2C+ clonotypes in roughly six donors.

The genes are TRBV12-3 or TRBV12-4 and TRBJ2-7, with D tentatively TRBD1 (6 bases). Sequenced here: PBMCs from blood, sampled on the day of vaccination. This receptor was taken from a man over 45 who received an inactivated influenza vaccine. CDR3 DNA sequence: TGTGCCAGCATCCTCCGGGACACCGCCTACGAGCAGTACTTC. Protein sequence: CASILRDTAYEQYF.